These T cell receptor beta chains were read from a single sample in a study of cytomegalovirus exposure and HLA in healthy donors. The protocol was immunoSEQ multiplex PCR, while the TCRdb copy is restricted to in-frame clones and leaves out a portion. Of hundreds of thousands of clones detected, 86% appear once; the ten largest clones hold 0.83%. What was sequenced was PBMCs. The receptor source for this set is a woman aged 18-29 years in good health and CMV-seronegative. CDR3s include the opening cysteine and the closing phenylalanine or tryptophan. The D gene is left open where the match is weak. The size entry is marked missing in some rows and otherwise reads once, few, many or a size class.

D: TRBD2; V: TRBV18; length: 21; size: NA; J: TRBJ2-1; DNA: TGTGCCAGCTCACCACTAAGGGCCAGACTAGCGGGGTCCAGCTCCTACAATGAGCAGTTCTTC; CDR3: CASSPLRARLAGSSSYNEQFF
D: NA; V: TRBV21-1; length: 13; size: NA; J: TRBJ1-1; DNA: TGTGCCAGCAGCAGACAGCAGAACACTGAAGCTTTCTTT; CDR3: CASSRQQNTEAFF
D: NA; V: TRBV6-5; length: 13; size: NA; J: TRBJ2-1; DNA: TGTGCCAGCAGTTACTTGAGAGTCACTGAGCAGTTCTTC; CDR3: CASSYLRVTEQFF
D: TRBD1; V: TRBV7-9; length: 12; size: few; J: TRBJ2-7; DNA: TGTGCCAGCCGGACAGGGAATTACGAGCAGTACTTC; CDR3: CASRTGNYEQYF
D: TRBD1; V: TRBV7-9; length: 15; size: NA; J: TRBJ2-7; DNA: TGTGCCAGCAGTTCCCCGGACAGGGTAGAGGGGGAGCAGTACTTC; CDR3: CASSSPDRVEGEQYF
D: NA; V: TRBV6-1; length: 12; size: NA; J: TRBJ2-7; DNA: TGTGCCAGCCTTTCGGAGCACCACGAGCAGTACTTC; CDR3: CASLSEHHEQYF
D: NA; V: TRBV6-5; length: 15; size: NA; J: TRBJ1-6; DNA: TGTGCCAGCAGTTACCGGGGGGGTAGGGGGTCACCCCTCCACTTT; CDR3: CASSYRGGRGSPLHF
D: NA; V: TRBV10-3; length: 15; size: NA; J: TRBJ2-7; DNA: TGTGCCATCAGTGAAGTGGCAGGGCAAGGCTACGAGCAGTACTTC; CDR3: CAISEVAGQGYEQYF
D: NA; V: TRBV19; length: 14; size: NA; J: TRBJ1-5; DNA: TGTGCCAGTGGGCGGAGGGGAGTAGGCCAGCCCCAGCATTTT; CDR3: CASGRRGVGQPQHF
D: NA; V: TRBV6-1; length: 14; size: NA; J: TRBJ1-2; DNA: TGTGCCAGCAGTGAACGGGGGGAAGGCTATGGCTACACCTTC; CDR3: CASSERGEGYGYTF
D: NA; V: TRBV2; length: 14; size: few; J: TRBJ2-7; DNA: TGTGCCAGCAGTAAGACTAGAGAAGTGAACGAGCAGTACTTC; CDR3: CASSKTREVNEQYF
D: TRBD2; V: TRBV4-1; length: 16; size: NA; J: TRBJ2-2; DNA: TGCGCCAGCAGCCGGGAGCGGGGGATGAACACCGGGGAGCTGTTTTTT; CDR3: CASSRERGMNTGELFF
D: TRBD1; V: TRBV5-1; length: 15; size: NA; J: TRBJ1-1; DNA: TGCGCCAGCAGCCCACCCGACAGGGACTACACTGAAGCTTTCTTT; CDR3: CASSPPDRDYTEAFF
D: TRBD1; V: TRBV11-2; length: 17; size: NA; J: TRBJ1-1; DNA: TGTGCCAGCAGCTTTGGGGGACAGGGTAGAAGGTACACTGAAGCTTTCTTT; CDR3: CASSFGGQGRRYTEAFF
D: TRBD2; V: TRBV4-1; length: 17; size: few; J: TRBJ2-3; DNA: TGCGCCAGCAGCCTAGACGGGGCGGGAGGAGTTGCAGATACGCAGTATTTT; CDR3: CASSLDGAGGVADTQYF
D: TRBD2; V: TRBV19; length: 15; size: NA; J: TRBJ2-7; DNA: TGTGCCAGTAGTATTTTCACTAGCGGGAGTTACGAGCAGTACTTC; CDR3: CASSIFTSGSYEQYF
D: TRBD1; V: TRBV19; length: 14; size: NA; J: TRBJ2-7; DNA: TGTGCCAGTACCCCGGGACAGGCGCCTTACGAGCAGTACTTC; CDR3: CASTPGQAPYEQYF
D: TRBD1; V: TRBV5-1; length: 14; size: NA; J: TRBJ1-2; DNA: TGCGCCAGCAGGGACAGGGGGCCAGACTATGGCTACACCTTC; CDR3: CASRDRGPDYGYTF
D: NA; V: TRBV9; length: 13; size: NA; J: TRBJ1-1; DNA: TGTGCCAGCAGCGTAGCCCAGAACACTGAAGCTTTCTTT; CDR3: CASSVAQNTEAFF
D: NA; V: TRBV2; length: 15; size: NA; J: TRBJ1-1; DNA: TGTGCCAGCAGTCCTTTCCCCCGGGGGGACACTGAAGCTTTCTTT; CDR3: CASSPFPRGDTEAFF
D: TRBD2; V: TRBV7-9; length: 15; size: NA; J: TRBJ2-1; DNA: TGTGCCAGCAGCTTATCGGCGGGAGGCTACAATGAGCAGTTCTTC; CDR3: CASSLSAGGYNEQFF
D: NA; V: TRBV28; length: 12; size: NA; J: TRBJ2-7; DNA: TGTGCCAGCAGTTTAACAGGGAAGGTGCAGTACTTC; CDR3: CASSLTGKVQYF
D: TRBD1; V: TRBV19; length: 14; size: NA; J: TRBJ1-4; DNA: TGTGCCAGTGGAAGAGACAGGGATAATGAAAAACTGTTTTTT; CDR3: CASGRDRDNEKLFF
D: TRBD2; V: TRBV9; length: 15; size: NA; J: TRBJ2-1; DNA: TGTGCCAGCAGCGTTTGGGCTAGCGGGAGAAATGAGCAGTTCTTC; CDR3: CASSVWASGRNEQFF
D: NA; V: TRBV5-1; length: 14; size: NA; J: TRBJ2-1; DNA: TGCGCCAGCAGCTTGTCCCCCCTGAGGAATGAGCAGTTCTTC; CDR3: CASSLSPLRNEQFF
D: NA; V: TRBV19; length: 14; size: NA; J: TRBJ1-5; DNA: TGTGCCAGTACCGATTTACAGGGAGATCAGCCCCAGCATTTT; CDR3: CASTDLQGDQPQHF
D: TRBD1; V: TRBV10-3; length: 13; size: NA; J: TRBJ1-1; DNA: TGTGCCATTCAGGGACAGTCGAACACTGAAGCTTTCTTT; CDR3: CAIQGQSNTEAFF
D: TRBD1; V: TRBV28; length: 15; size: NA; J: TRBJ1-2; DNA: TGTGCCAGCAGTTTAAAGGGGACAGGCATCTATGGCTACACCTTC; CDR3: CASSLKGTGIYGYTF
D: NA; V: TRBV19; length: 13; size: NA; J: TRBJ2-2; DNA: TGTGCCAGTAGTACCACTAGCTCCGGGGAGCTGTTTTTT; CDR3: CASSTTSSGELFF
D: TRBD2; V: TRBV27; length: 17; size: NA; J: TRBJ2-2; DNA: TGTGCCAGCAGTTTAAGACTAGCGGGAGGGCCCGGGGGGGAGCTGTTTTTT; CDR3: CASSLRLAGGPGGELFF
D: NA; V: TRBV5-8; length: 12; size: NA; J: TRBJ2-2; DNA: TGTGCCAGCAGCCTAGGGGTCGGGGAGCTGTTTTTT; CDR3: CASSLGVGELFF
D: NA; V: TRBV4-2; length: 15; size: NA; J: TRBJ1-5; DNA: TGTGCCAGCAGCCAAGTGGGGGCTAGCGGGCGGCCCCAGCATTTT; CDR3: CASSQVGASGRPQHF
D: NA; V: TRBV2; length: 13; size: NA; J: TRBJ1-1; DNA: TGTGCCAGAGAAGACAGCTCTGGCACTGAAGCTTTCTTT; CDR3: CAREDSSGTEAFF
D: NA; V: TRBV6-5; length: 14; size: NA; J: TRBJ1-2; DNA: TGTGCCAGCAGCACCCCGCGGAGGGGCTATGGCTACACCTTC; CDR3: CASSTPRRGYGYTF
D: TRBD2; V: TRBV6-5; length: 15; size: few; J: TRBJ2-1; DNA: TGTGCCAGCAGCATAACTAGCGGCTCCTACAATGAGCAGTTCTTC; CDR3: CASSITSGSYNEQFF
D: TRBD1; V: TRBV5-1; length: 14; size: NA; J: TRBJ2-2; DNA: TGCGCCAGCAGCGGACAGGGTATCACCGGGGAGCTGTTTTTT; CDR3: CASSGQGITGELFF
D: TRBD1; V: TRBV6-6; length: 15; size: NA; J: TRBJ2-7; DNA: TGTGCCAGCAGACCGGACCGACAGGGCAACTACGAGCAGTACTTC; CDR3: CASRPDRQGNYEQYF
D: NA; V: TRBV19; length: 13; size: NA; J: TRBJ1-1; DNA: TGTGCCAGTAGTACCTTTTTATACACTGAAGCTTTCTTT; CDR3: CASSTFLYTEAFF
D: TRBD2; V: TRBV28; length: 11; size: NA; J: TRBJ2-1; DNA: TGTGCCAGCGTCGGGGGGATTGAGCAGTTCTTC; CDR3: CASVGGIEQFF
D: NA; V: TRBV25-1; length: 14; size: NA; J: TRBJ2-7; DNA: TGTGCCAGCAGTGATATAGGACACGAATACGAGCAGTACTTC; CDR3: CASSDIGHEYEQYF
D: NA; V: TRBV4-1; length: 16; size: few; J: TRBJ2-3; DNA: TGCGCCAGCAGCCAAGGAGCCGCACGTATCGCAGATACGCAGTATTTT; CDR3: CASSQGAARIADTQYF
D: NA; V: TRBV11-2; length: 17; size: NA; J: TRBJ2-7; DNA: TGTGCCAGCAGCTTAGGAGGACGCGGGGCGGTTTCCTACGAGCAGTACTTC; CDR3: CASSLGGRGAVSYEQYF
D: NA; V: TRBV5-1; length: 13; size: NA; J: TRBJ2-4; DNA: TGCGCCAGCAGCACCGGGACTCACGACATTCAGTACTTC; CDR3: CASSTGTHDIQYF
D: TRBD1; V: TRBV27; length: 15; size: NA; J: TRBJ2-3; DNA: TGTGCCTCAATGTACAGGGGGCATCCTCCAGATACGCAGTATTTT; CDR3: CASMYRGHPPDTQYF
D: TRBD1; V: TRBV5-4; length: 14; size: few; J: TRBJ1-2; DNA: TGTGCCAGCAAACGACAGGGTGCGAACTATGGCTACACCTTC; CDR3: CASKRQGANYGYTF
D: NA; V: TRBV27; length: 15; size: NA; J: TRBJ2-7; DNA: TGTGCCAGCAGTTTATCAAAGGGGATGGGCTACGAGCAGTACTTC; CDR3: CASSLSKGMGYEQYF
D: TRBD2; V: TRBV5-4; length: 16; size: NA; J: TRBJ2-3; DNA: TGTGCCAGCAGCTTGAGGACTAGCGGGAGTACAGATACGCAGTATTTT; CDR3: CASSLRTSGSTDTQYF
D: TRBD1; V: TRBV5-1; length: 15; size: NA; J: TRBJ2-7; DNA: TGCGCCAGCAGCCCGGCGGGACAGGCCTCCTACGAGCAGTACTTC; CDR3: CASSPAGQASYEQYF
D: NA; V: TRBV2; length: 13; size: once; J: TRBJ1-2; DNA: TGTGCCAGCAGGAGGGCCGGCCTCTATGGCTACACCTTC; CDR3: CASRRAGLYGYTF
D: TRBD1; V: TRBV2; length: 13; size: few; J: TRBJ2-5; DNA: TGTGCCAGCAGGGGGACAGGGGCAGAGACCCAGTACTTC; CDR3: CASRGTGAETQYF
D: NA; V: TRBV27; length: 14; size: NA; J: TRBJ2-1; DNA: TGTGCCAGCAGTTTCGGGCAGGGGTATGATGAGCAGTTCTTC; CDR3: CASSFGQGYDEQFF
D: NA; V: TRBV2; length: 14; size: NA; J: TRBJ2-1; DNA: TGTGCCAGCAGTGAGAGGAGCTCCTACAATGAGCAGTTCTTC; CDR3: CASSERSSYNEQFF